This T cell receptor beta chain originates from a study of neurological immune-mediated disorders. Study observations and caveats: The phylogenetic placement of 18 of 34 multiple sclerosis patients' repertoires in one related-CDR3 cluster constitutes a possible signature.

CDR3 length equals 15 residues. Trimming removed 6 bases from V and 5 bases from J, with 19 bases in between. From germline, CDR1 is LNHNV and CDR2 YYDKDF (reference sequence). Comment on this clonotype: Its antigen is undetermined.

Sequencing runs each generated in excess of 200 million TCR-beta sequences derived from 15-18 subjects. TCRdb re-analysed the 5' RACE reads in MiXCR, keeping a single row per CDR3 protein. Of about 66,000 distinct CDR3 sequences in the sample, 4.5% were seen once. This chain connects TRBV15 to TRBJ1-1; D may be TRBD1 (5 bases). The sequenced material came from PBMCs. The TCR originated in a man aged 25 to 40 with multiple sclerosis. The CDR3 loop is CATREGSGLGTEAFF. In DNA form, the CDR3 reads TGTGCCACCAGGGAAGGGTCGGGGCTGGGGACTGAAGCTTTCTTT.